The sequence of this T cell receptor (beta chain) was determined in a study of shared clonotypes between healthy human individuals. In germline, CDR1 is MDHEN, CDR2 SYDVKM. The germline V and J ends were trimmed by 9 bases and 2 bases, with 17 bases remaining between them. This CDR3 is 15 amino acids long. Findings and caveats of the study: Sampling used blood alone; tissue repertoires probably differ. Represented genetic and exposure-history diversity was restricted by having few donors.

This clone has just one count. Its antigen is unidentified. Replicate PCRs for sorted subsets used approximately 220 ng DNA; this equaled about 30,000 T cell genomes. Clones were read by immunoSEQ multiplex PCR, and TCRdb kept only the in-frame ones, dropping some. The sample holds millions of clones, over 85% seen once. The chain uses TRBV28 and TRBJ1-5, with a possible D match to TRBD1 (6 bases). This sequence originates from a man between 18 and 35 years old in good health. Some clones in this sample may be carry-over from other donors' samples. The sequenced material came from naive CD4+ T cells from PBMCs. Noted subset: CD45RA+ positively selected. CDR3 amino acids: CARRLERTGNQPQHF. The CDR3 region has the DNA TGTGCCAGGAGACTCGAAAGGACAGGCAATCAGCCCCAGCATTTT.